The present T cell receptor beta chain was sequenced within a study of shared clonotypes between healthy human individuals (dated by TCRdb to 2018 to 2020). General notes on the study: The cohort included a few men and a couple of women between 18 and 49 years of age. For each donor, CD4 naive and CD4 memory were each run on three plates, CD8 naive on two plates, and CD8 memory on one plate. Different laboratories and diverse techniques were used to prepare libraries and sequence TCR repertoires, to increase sequencing depth and limit assay-specific biases. Leukapheresis yielded between about 0.94 and 10 billion PBMCs per donor. The study deeply sequenced blood TCR repertoires of five healthy adults to estimate repertoire size and the extent of clonotype sharing between individuals. Results and caveats for the whole study, not just this receptor: Sampling was restricted to blood, and TCR repertoires in tissues likely differ from the TCR repertoires found in blood. Larger estimated clonotype richness was generally found for naive subsets than for memory subsets. Compared with non-shared clonotypes, the clonotypes found in all four sorted-subset donors had higher generation probabilities. When several donors were compared, the shared fraction of clonotypes was 5% to 6.5% for naive CD4, roughly 3.3% for naive CD8, more than 2% for memory CD4, and less than 0.5% for memory CD8. The small number of donors limited the genetic and exposure-history diversity represented. Incomplete sequencing was indicated by rarefaction of sorted-subset datasets, despite the large sequencing depth. Pairwise subsampling indicated that sequencing depth was expected to affect the degree of clonotype sharing among donors.

Donors were healthy HIV-negative adults with no recently reported acute infections or vaccinations. All donors were Caucasian adults living in Nashville, Tennessee, USA. CD4+ T cells were enriched by magnetic negative selection, after which naive cells were positively selected on CD45RA and the negative fraction was taken as the memory subset. After blood collection by leukapheresis, PBMCs were isolated using Ficoll-Histopaque density gradient centrifugation and then cryopreserved in the vapor phase of liquid nitrogen. Analytical flow cytometry was used to check the purity and quantity of each magnetically sorted T cell population. Genomic DNA was isolated from each sorted fraction and quantified by UV absorbance on a Nanodrop 2000c. Spanning cysteine to phenylalanine, the CDR3 consists of 11 amino acids. Of the read, only the CDR3 DNA is kept; its 33 bases are in frame from base 1. V loses 8 bases at its end and J loses 3 bases; junction bases beyond the gene matches: 4. CDR1 and CDR2 are read off the germline V gene (reference sequence) as GTSNPN and SVGIG.

TCR CDR3 regions were amplified from genomic DNA by multiplex PCR using the deep immunoSEQ assay. Extracted genomic DNA from each cell subset was spread evenly across all wells of several immunoSEQ 96-well plates, with each plate serving as a replicate. For sorted subsets, 150 to 250 ng genomic DNA, equal to 30,000 or so T cell genomes, was loaded into each replicate PCR. Purified libraries were quantified with a Qubit 3.0 fluorometer, sized on a Bioanalyzer 2100, and re-quantified with the KAPA Library Quantification kit. Every immunoSEQ 96-well plate was sequenced on a separate single-read 150-cycle Illumina NextSeq 550 flow cell. From the authors' description of their analysis: The immunoSEQ output contained only junctional sequences without quality scores, so filtering could not match that applied to full-length reads. Sequences were annotated with PyIR, a Python wrapper for IgBLAST v1.9, and V/J genes and CDR3 were assigned using IMGT germline references. Any read was removed if the V/J assignment was weak (E-value above 1e-6), the CDR3 was missing, or the read contained stop codons, out-of-frame junctions, or ambiguous translated residues. A V3J clonotype was defined by an identical inferred V gene, J gene, and CDR3 amino acid sequence. To compute the percentage overlap between repertoires, the number of shared unique clonotypes was divided by the size of the smaller repertoire. Repertoire richness was assessed with RTK rarefaction, the Chao1 estimator, and Recon v2.1 estimates of unobserved clonotypes. Generation probabilities for all TCRbeta clonotypes obtained by the gDNA method from a handful of donors were computed using OLGA. Here the immuneACCESS table is served through TCRdb, limited to in-frame sequences with V and J called. Missing clones are a known gap in these copies; in checked studies unresolved V genes cover under half, and the rest lacks a known reason. From that table come the V and J calls and clone size; the DNA was used to work out D and trimming. The sample includes around 940,000 clones, with more than 75% observed a single time. The ten largest clones add up to about 1.5% of the sample.

Notes on this clone: Its antigen remains undetermined. Base qualities are not provided; no much larger clone lies one nucleotide away.

The chain is made from TRBV30 and TRBJ2-7; 7 nucleotides in the junction match TRBD2. Source material: memory CD4+ T cells sorted from blood. Sample cell subset or site, as interpreted from the label and publication: CD45RA-negative fraction. This receptor was identified in a man aged 18 to 29 in good health. Here the CDR3 is given as CAGLADYEQYF. Read as DNA, the sequence is TGTGCCGGTCTAGCGGACTACGAGCAGTACTTC.